The 25 T cell receptor beta chains below come from one sample, sequenced in a study of blood T cell repertoires in COVID-19. Method: immunoSEQ multiplex PCR; TCRdb's copy keeps in-frame clones and lacks some. The table includes 150,000 to 200,000 clones, about 77% detected once. The sequencing sample was made of peripheral blood. These receptors were collected from a woman aged 80 or over with acute or convalescent COVID-19.

This sequence joins TRBV30 and TRBJ1-4; no clear D. The length of the CDR3 is 14 residues. CDR1 GTSNPN and CDR2 SVGIG come from the germline V gene (reference sequence). V dropped 0 bases and J dropped 10 bases, with 15 bases sitting between them. CDR3 sequence reads: CAWSVRGNAVKLFF. CDR3 DNA sequence: TGTGCCTGGAGTGTACGAGGGAACGCGGTAAAACTGTTTTTT.

As regards this clone: The sample contains more than one DNA sequence encoding this CDR3. This sequence joins TRBV5-1 and TRBJ1-5; no definite D call. Trimming removed 0 bases from V and 3 bases from J, with 7 bases in between. Germline CDR1 and CDR2: SGHRS and YFSETQ. The CDR3 sequence is 14 residues long. CDR3 sequence: CASSLDSPNQPQHF. CDR3 nucleotide sequence: TGCGCCAGCAGCTTGGACAGTCCCAATCAGCCCCAGCATTTT.

The rearrangement links TRBV12-5 to TRBJ1-1, with D hard to call. Trimming left V 1 base short and J 6 bases short, with 12 bases between. The germline V gene has CDR1 LGHNT and CDR2 FRNRAP. This CDR3 has 14 residues. The CDR3: CASGLDTGIAEAFF. The CDR3, as DNA: TGTGCTAGTGGTTTGGATACCGGGATAGCTGAAGCTTTCTTT.

The J gene is TRBJ2-1, the V gene TRBV6-5; 12 bases line up with TRBD2. Losses at the gene ends were 6 bases for V and 10 bases for J; bases not matched to a gene: 1. CDR1 and CDR2 from the germline V gene are MNHEY and SVGAGI. The CDR3 has 12 residues. CDR3 sequence: CASRGLAGEQFF. Here the CDR3 DNA reads TGTGCCAGCAGAGGACTAGCGGGAGAGCAGTTCTTC.

CDR3 residues: CASSLSRRTQYF. The CDR3 DNA reads as TGTGCCAGCAGTTTATCCAGGCGCACGCAGTACTTC. The V gene is TRBV12-3 or TRBV12-4, the J gene TRBJ2-5; D call uncertain. CDR3 length: 12 amino acids. Trimming took 2 bases from V and 11 from J, leaving 12 bases between them.

The chain uses TRBV19 and TRBJ2-6; D perhaps matches TRBD1 (6 bases). V lost 3 bases to trimming and J lost 1 base, with 13 bases between them. The germline gives CDR1 LNHDA, CDR2 SQIVND (reference sequence). The CDR3 consists of 17 residues. CDR3 nucleotide sequence: TGTGCCAGTAGTATTCCCACAGGGTTGTCTGGGGCCAACGTCCTGACTTTC. It encodes CASSIPTGLSGANVLTF.

The chain uses TRBV5-1 and TRBJ1-1; weak D call: TRBD1 (5 bases). Between the trimmed V and J ends, which lost 2 bases and 0 bases, there was a span of 8 bases. The CDR3 totals 14 residues. The germline V gene encodes CDR1 SGHRS and CDR2 YFSETQ. CDR3 in DNA: TGCGCCAGCAGCTTACAGGATATGAACACTGAAGCTTTCTTT. Translation: CASSLQDMNTEAFF. Drawing the rest from reference TRBV5-1 and TRBJ1-1, the complete variable domain is KAGVTQTPRYLIKTRGQQVTLSCSPISGHRSVSWYQQTPGQGLQFLFEYFSETQRNKGNFPGRFSGRQFSNSRSEMNVSTLELGDSALYLCASSLQDMNTEAFFGQGTRLTVV.

The rearrangement uses TRBV6-6 and TRBJ2-5; D gene unclear. V shed 6 bases and J shed 5 bases, with 10 bases lying between them. The CDR3 runs 12 residues. CDR1 MNHNY and CDR2 SVGAGI come from the germline V gene (reference sequence). The CDR3 region is CASSRNWETQYF. In nucleotides, the CDR3 is TGTGCCAGCAGCCGAAACTGGGAGACCCAGTACTTC.

The V and J genes are TRBV2 and TRBJ2-5; D might be TRBD1 (5 bases). Germline V lookup: CDR1 SNHLY, CDR2 FYNNEI. V dropped 4 bases and J dropped 1 base, with 10 bases sitting between them. The CDR3 has 14 residues. In DNA form, the CDR3 reads TGTGCCAGCAGTGGAAGGGGATTCCAAGAGACCCAGTACTTC. It encodes CASSGRGFQETQYF.

This chain connects TRBV5-4 to TRBJ1-6, with D hard to call. Trimming pared 0 bases from V and 7 bases from J, leaving 5 bases between. CDR1 and CDR2 from the germline V gene are SGHNT and YYREEE (reference sequence). This CDR3 is 13 amino acids long. Here the CDR3 DNA reads TGTGCCAGCAGCTTGGACAGAAATTCACCCCTCCACTTT. It translates to CASSLDRNSPLHF.

The rearrangement links TRBV5-1 to TRBJ2-1; D is unresolved. Trimming shortened V by 2 bases and J by 0 bases, and 9 bases separated the two germline ends. The CDR3 has 15 amino acids. Germline V gene sequence: CDR1 SGHRS, CDR2 YFSETQ. The DNA of the CDR3 is TGCGCCAGCAGCTTTCATGACATCTCCTACAATGAGCAGTTCTTC. It is translated as CASSFHDISYNEQFF. Drawing the rest from reference TRBV5-1 and TRBJ2-1, the complete variable domain is KAGVTQTPRYLIKTRGQQVTLSCSPISGHRSVSWYQQTPGQGLQFLFEYFSETQRNKGNFPGRFSGRQFSNSRSEMNVSTLELGDSALYLCASSFHDISYNEQFFGPGTRLTVL.

V is TRBV29-1 and J is TRBJ2-1; D is ambiguous. V lost 4 bases, J lost 8 bases, and 12 bases lay in between. CDR3 size: 12 residues. CDR1 and CDR2 (germline): SQVTM, ANQGSEA. CDR3 nucleotides: TGCAGCGTTGTACGGGTAAGCGATGAGCAGTTCTTC. Translation: CSVVRVSDEQFF.

V gene TRBV6-5 combines with J gene TRBJ2-2; 7 positions match TRBD2. The V and J ends lost 5 bases and 2 bases, in that order; junction bases with no gene match: 5. CDR1 is MNHEY, CDR2 SVGAGI, per germline. This CDR3 region has 15 residues. DNA of the CDR3: TGTGCCAGCAGTAAACCGGGACTAAACACCGGGGAGCTGTTTTTT. Translated: CASSKPGLNTGELFF.

This clone was seen only a few times. V gene TRBV19 combines with J gene TRBJ1-5; 9 bases are shared with TRBD1. CDR3 length: 15 amino acids. CDR1 and CDR2 from the germline V gene are LNHDA and SQIVND (reference sequence). The ends lost 6 bases at V and 4 bases at J; junction bases unmatched: 7. In DNA, the CDR3 is TGTGCCAGTAGCCTGGGTGGGACAGGGAATCAGCCCCAGCATTTT. Its translation: CASSLGGTGNQPQHF.

CDR3 in DNA: TGCGCCAGCAGCCAAGGTTGGAGGACCACCTACAATGAGCAGTTCTTC. Its translation is CASSQGWRTTYNEQFF. V usage is TRBV4-1 and J usage is TRBJ2-1; D possibly corresponds to TRBD2 (5 bases). The CDR3 covers 16 residues. Per germline, CDR1 MGHRA and CDR2 YSYEKL. Trimming removed 1 base from V and 2 bases from J, with 12 bases in between.

The gene calls are TRBV3-1 (or the pseudogene TRBV3-2) and TRBJ2-3; the D is unclear. This CDR3 comprises 14 residues. In germline, CDR1 is LGHDT, CDR2 YNNKEL (reference sequence). Trimming took off 4 bases at V and 3 bases at J, with 11 bases between the two ends. CDR3 nucleotides: TGTGCCAGCAGCCCCCTCCCGAGGACAGATACGCAGTATTTT. Its translation: CASSPLPRTDTQYF.

The chain uses TRBV7-9 and TRBJ2-1; D possibly corresponds to TRBD2 (7 bases). The germline V and J ends were trimmed by 4 bases and 4 bases, with 11 bases remaining between them. The CDR3 is 14 amino acids. The germline CDR1 and CDR2 sequences are SEHNR and FQNEAQ (reference sequence). The CDR3 DNA reads as TGTGCCAGCAGCTGGGGGGGCCTATACAATGAGCAGTTCTTC. The encoded protein is CASSWGGLYNEQFF.

V gene TRBV27 combines with J gene TRBJ2-7; the D gene is possibly TRBD2 (5 bases). This CDR3 is built from 14 residues. Trimming took off 5 bases at V and 5 bases at J, with 16 bases between the two ends. Germline V gives CDR1 MNHEY, CDR2 SMNVEV (reference sequence). CDR3 DNA: TGTGCCAGCAGTCGGGTCGGTACTAGGGACGAGCAGTACTTC. This gives the protein CASSRVGTRDEQYF.

This clone was picked up one time. The chain is built from TRBV9 and TRBJ2-5; 7 nucleotides line up with TRBD2. The CDR3 extends over 16 amino acids. After removal of 0 bases from V and 5 bases from J, the junction contained 10 bases not matched to a gene. Germline V gives CDR1 SGDLS, CDR2 YYNGEE. This chain's CDR3 is CASSVGEGGPLETQYF. The CDR3, as DNA: TGTGCCAGCAGCGTAGGGGAGGGAGGGCCTTTGGAGACCCAGTACTTC.

V usage is TRBV5-1 and J usage is TRBJ1-2; weak D call: TRBD1 (6 bases). CDR1 and CDR2 from the germline V gene are SGHRS and YFSETQ. This CDR3 has 14 residues. The ends were cut back, 6 bases at V and 2 bases at J, with 14 bases in the middle. CDR3 loop: CASKLDRSNYGYTF. CDR3 DNA sequence: TGCGCCAGCAAACTAGACAGGAGCAACTATGGCTACACCTTC.

The genes are TRBV2 and TRBJ2-2; D is unclear. The CDR3 totals 13 residues. Trimming took 7 bases from V and 1 from J, leaving 7 bases between them. CDR1 is SNHLY, CDR2 FYNNEI, per germline. CDR3 sequence reads: CASIQENTGELFF. In DNA form, the CDR3 reads TGTGCCAGCATTCAGGAGAACACCGGGGAGCTGTTTTTT.

The chain combines TRBV19 with TRBJ2-3; TRBD1 agrees at 7 bases. After removal of 6 bases from V and 8 bases from J, the junction contained 8 bases not matched to a gene. In germline, CDR1 is LNHDA, CDR2 SQIVND (reference sequence). The CDR3 contains 13 residues. The CDR3 coding sequence is TGTGCCAGTAGAAGCCAGGGGGAAGGTACGCAGTATTTT. Translation gives CASRSQGEGTQYF.

The CDR3 nucleotides are TGTGCCAGCAGCATAGCGTCAGGGGGGATAGCGGGAGGAACAGAGACCCAGTACTTC. The encoded protein is CASSIASGGIAGGTETQYF. The chain links TRBV11-2 to TRBJ2-5; the match to TRBD2 covers 10 bases. The CDR3 spans 19 residues. Germline assignment: CDR1 SGHAT and CDR2 FQNNGV. J was trimmed by 4 bases and V by 5 bases; bases with no gene match: 19.

This rearrangement joins TRBV6-5 to TRBJ1-2; D is perhaps TRBD1 (6 bases). Germline CDR1 MNHEY, CDR2 SVGAGI. The CDR3 runs to 10 residues. Deletions cut 7 bases from V and 8 bases from J, with 8 bases between. The CDR3 sequence is CASKGEGYTF. CDR3 bases: TGTGCCAGCAAGGGGGAAGGCTACACCTTC.

A few counts support this clone. V gene TRBV5-1 combines with J gene TRBJ2-3, with 10 bases identical to TRBD1. The germline gives CDR1 SGHRS, CDR2 YFSETQ. V shed 4 bases and J 6 bases; nucleotides not matched to a gene: 14. This CDR3 region has 17 residues. CDR3: CASSPGQGSWDSDTQYF. The CDR3 DNA is TGCGCCAGCAGCCCGGGACAGGGGAGTTGGGATAGTGATACGCAGTATTTT.